The source of this T cell receptor beta chain is a study of blood T cell dynamics during melanoma immunotherapy. Using immunoSEQ multiplex PCR, the repertoire was profiled, and TCRdb retains in-frame clones only, with some absent. Of under 6,500 clones listed, 75% to 90% are singletons. Time point given: week 3, after first cycle of checkpoint inhibitor. V lost 8 bases to trimming and J lost 2 bases, with 6 bases between them. This CDR3 is 11 amino acids long. Germline V gene sequence: CDR1 SNHLY, CDR2 FYNNEI. The chain has TRBV2 and TRBJ2-5; D may be TRBD1 (5 bases). The sample was blood, taken from a patient treated with checkpoint blockade. The clonotype was recovered from a human donor with melanoma. Some clones in this sample may be carry-over from other donors' samples. CDR3 in DNA: TGTGCCAGCCGGACACAAGAGACCCAGTACTTC. Translating it yields CASRTQETQYF.